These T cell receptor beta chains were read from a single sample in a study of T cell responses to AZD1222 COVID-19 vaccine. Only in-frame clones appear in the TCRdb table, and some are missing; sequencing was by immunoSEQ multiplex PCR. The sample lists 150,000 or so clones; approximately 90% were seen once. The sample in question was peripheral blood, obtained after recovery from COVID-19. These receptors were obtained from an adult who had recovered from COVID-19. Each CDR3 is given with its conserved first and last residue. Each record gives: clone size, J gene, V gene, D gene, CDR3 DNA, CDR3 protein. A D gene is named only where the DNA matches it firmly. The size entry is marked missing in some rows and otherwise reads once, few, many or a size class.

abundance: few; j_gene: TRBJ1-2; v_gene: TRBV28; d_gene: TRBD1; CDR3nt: TGTGCCAGCGGGACAGGGGGCCAAAGGGCCTATGGCTACACCTTC; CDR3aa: CASGTGGQRAYGYTF
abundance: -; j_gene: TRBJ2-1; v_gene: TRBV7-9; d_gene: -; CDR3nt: TGTGCCAGCAGCTTAGAGGGAATAGAGCAGTTCTTC; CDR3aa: CASSLEGIEQFF
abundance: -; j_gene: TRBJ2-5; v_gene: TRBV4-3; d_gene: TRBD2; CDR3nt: TGCGCCAGCAGCCCTCAGACTAGCGGGGGGATGGAGACCCAGTACTTC; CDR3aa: CASSPQTSGGMETQYF
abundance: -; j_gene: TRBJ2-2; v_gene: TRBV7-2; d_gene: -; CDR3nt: TGTGCCAGCAGCCCTACGAGCACCGGGGAGCTGTTTTTT; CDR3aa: CASSPTSTGELFF
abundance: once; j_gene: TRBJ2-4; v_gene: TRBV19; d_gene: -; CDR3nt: TGTGCCAGTAGTATAGGCAGGGGAGGCATTCAGTACTTC; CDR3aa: CASSIGRGGIQYF
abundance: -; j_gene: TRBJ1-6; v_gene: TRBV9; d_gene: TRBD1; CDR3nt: TGTGCCAGCAGCCTAAAGACAGGGGTTAATTCACCCCTCCACTTT; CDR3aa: CASSLKTGVNSPLHF
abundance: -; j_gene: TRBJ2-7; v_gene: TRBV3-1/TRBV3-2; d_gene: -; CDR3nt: TGTGCCAGCAGCCAAGATATGGGGAGCTCCTACGAGCAGTACTTC; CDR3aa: CASSQDMGSSYEQYF
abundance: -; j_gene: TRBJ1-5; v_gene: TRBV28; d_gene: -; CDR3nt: TGTGCCAGCAGTTTGAGGGGAAACAATCAGCCCCAGCATTTT; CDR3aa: CASSLRGNNQPQHF
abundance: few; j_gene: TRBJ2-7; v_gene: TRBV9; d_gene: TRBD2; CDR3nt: TGTGCCAGCAGCCGTAGCGGGAATGGCCACGAGCAGTACTTC; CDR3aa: CASSRSGNGHEQYF
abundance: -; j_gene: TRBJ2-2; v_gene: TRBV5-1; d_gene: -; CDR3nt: TGCGCCAGCAGCGGGCTACTCACCGGGGAGCTGTTTTTT; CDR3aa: CASSGLLTGELFF
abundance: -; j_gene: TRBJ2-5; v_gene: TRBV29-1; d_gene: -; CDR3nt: TGCAGCGTTGAATCAGAAGGGGAGACCCAGTACTTC; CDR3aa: CSVESEGETQYF
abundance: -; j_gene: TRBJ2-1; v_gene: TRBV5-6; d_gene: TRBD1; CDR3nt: TGTGCCAGCGGGACAGGGTTCTCTAATGAGCAGTTCTTC; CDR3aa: CASGTGFSNEQFF
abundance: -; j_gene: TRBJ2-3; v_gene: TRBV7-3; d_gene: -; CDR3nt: TGTGCCAGCAGCTACTTGGGCGGGGCAGATACGCAGTATTTT; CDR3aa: CASSYLGGADTQYF
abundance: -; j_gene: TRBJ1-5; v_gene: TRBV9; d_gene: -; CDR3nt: TGTGCCAGCAGCGTAGGGGGGGCGGGCAATCAGCCCCAGCATTTT; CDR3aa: CASSVGGAGNQPQHF
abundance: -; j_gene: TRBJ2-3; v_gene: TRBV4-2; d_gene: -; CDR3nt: TGTGCCAGCAGCCAAGACCAGGACAGCACAGATACGCAGTATTTT; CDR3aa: CASSQDQDSTDTQYF
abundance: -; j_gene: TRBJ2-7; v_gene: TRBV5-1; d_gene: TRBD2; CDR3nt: TGCGCCAGCAGCCCGGCGGGGGACTACGAGCAGTACTTC; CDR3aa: CASSPAGDYEQYF
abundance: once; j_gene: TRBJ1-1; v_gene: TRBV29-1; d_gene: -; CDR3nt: TGCAGCGTTGAAATCGTATGGGACACTGAAGCTTTCTTT; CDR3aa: CSVEIVWDTEAFF
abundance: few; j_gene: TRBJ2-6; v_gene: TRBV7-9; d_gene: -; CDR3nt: TGTGCCAGCAGCTTAGCTCGCTCTGGGGCCAACGTCCTGACTTTC; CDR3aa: CASSLARSGANVLTF
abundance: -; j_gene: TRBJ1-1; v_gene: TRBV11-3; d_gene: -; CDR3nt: TGTGCCAGCAGCTTAGATACTTACACTGAAGCTTTCTTT; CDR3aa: CASSLDTYTEAFF
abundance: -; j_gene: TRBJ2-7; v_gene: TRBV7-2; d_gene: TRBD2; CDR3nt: TGTGCCAGCAGCTTAGCGTCTAGCGGGGGGTACGAGCAGTACTTC; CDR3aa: CASSLASSGGYEQYF
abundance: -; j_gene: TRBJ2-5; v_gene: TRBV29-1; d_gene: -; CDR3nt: TGCAGCGTGGCTTGGACGGACCAAGAGACCCAGTACTTC; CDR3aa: CSVAWTDQETQYF
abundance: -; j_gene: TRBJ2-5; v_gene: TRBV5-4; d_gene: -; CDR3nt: TGTGCCAGCAGCTTGGCGCTCCGCGGGGAAGAGACCCAGTACTTC; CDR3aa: CASSLALRGEETQYF
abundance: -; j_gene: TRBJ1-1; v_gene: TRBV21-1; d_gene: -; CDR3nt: TGTGCCAGCAGCAAAGAACGGCATGAAGATGAAGCTTTCTTT; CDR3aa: CASSKERHEDEAFF
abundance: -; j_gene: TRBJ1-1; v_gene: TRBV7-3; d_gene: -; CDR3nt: TGTGCCAGCAGCTCGCGCGGGGGCACTGAAGCTTTCTTT; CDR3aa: CASSSRGGTEAFF
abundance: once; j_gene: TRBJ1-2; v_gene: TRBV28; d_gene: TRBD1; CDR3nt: TGTGCCAGCAGTCTGGGGACAGCCAACTATGGCTACACCTTC; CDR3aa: CASSLGTANYGYTF